This T cell receptor beta chain was sequenced for a study of T cells in localized non-small cell lung cancer. Study findings and constraints: Longer overall survival was linked to higher blood T cell density. In adjacent lung, a median approximately 60 of the top 100 tumor clones were found. Exceeding tumor, uninvolved adjacent lung had the highest T cell clonality.

As to this clone: Its antigen is unknown.

CDR1 is SGHRS and CDR2 is YFSETQ in the germline V gene. CDR3 length: 12 residues. The germline V and J ends were trimmed by 4 bases and 7 bases, with 9 bases remaining between them. Assay used: immunoSEQ multiplex PCR; TCRdb lists only in-frame clones, some missing. The sample holds over 20,000 clones; around 85% are singletons and the top ten take around 15%. The TCR comes from a woman between 35 and 75 years old with stage II squamous cell lung carcinoma. The sequencing here drew on PBMCs, taken before any cancer treatment. J is TRBJ2-1 and V is TRBV5-1; D call uncertain. CDR3 in amino acids: CASSDVTNEQFF. The CDR3 DNA reads as TGCGCCAGCAGCGACGTAACGAATGAGCAGTTCTTC. Full variable domain (missing parts from reference TRBV5-1 and TRBJ2-1): KAGVTQTPRYLIKTRGQQVTLSCSPISGHRSVSWYQQTPGQGLQFLFEYFSETQRNKGNFPGRFSGRQFSNSRSEMNVSTLELGDSALYLCASSDVTNEQFFGPGTRLTVL.